This T cell receptor (beta chain) comes out of a study of cytomegalovirus exposure and HLA in healthy donors (dated by TCRdb to about 2017). Some background on the complete study: In an earlier analysis of approximately 500 of the donors, 276 Gb of sequence data and some 100 million unique TCR beta sequences from about 179 million T cells were reported. The T cell repertoires of about 700 subjects were profiled by immunosequencing and related to cytomegalovirus serostatus. The later analysis used no new phenotypic data to find candidate immune exposures, relying instead on TCR beta sequences and their occurrence across donors. About five DR-DQ haplotypes were handled as single units for association and clustering, since linkage in the cohort was strong. Roughly 300 gigabases of sequencing data and approximately 85 million unique TCR sequences were included in an early release covering about 700 HLA-typed donors. HLA typing covered class I and class II loci at four-digit resolution. In a later genetic analysis, genome-wide SNP genotypes for about three fifths of the roughly 670 donors were used, and that subset was treated as a discovery cohort. Among almost 400 genotyped donors of the cohort, an average of around 240,000 unique TCR beta nucleotide sequences were sequenced per donor, 15% to 20% of them non-productive. In an earlier analysis of 500 to 650 of the donors, high-throughput TCR beta sequencing was used to judge whether each TCR beta V gene segment behaved as functional or pseudogenic. A later analysis re-examined previously published TCR beta repertoires from roughly 720 donors and added high-resolution HLA genotyping to investigate patterns of TCR occurrence. Of the 398 genotyped donors, 80% to 90% were placed in the genetic ancestry cluster associated with self-reported Caucasian donors. All discovery cohort repertoires had been generated using a single sequencing platform. The study was designed to test whether signatures of past pathogen exposure could be identified by cataloging public T cell receptors. Alongside the repertoire data, information on donor age, sex, ethnicity and CMV serostatus was compiled. The number of donors typed differed by locus, with roughly 620-630 for A, B, C, DRB1 and DQB1, more than 500 for DQA1, 600 to 610 for DPA1, and around 450 for DPB1. To predict cytomegalovirus infection status, the study brought together high-throughput TCR immunosequencing, statistical association of individual TCRs with disease status, and machine learning. A separate validation cohort of approximately 130 different subjects was used in addition to the approximately 610-subject first cohort. The investigation overall reported the following: According to a later analysis, TCR association rates differed among HLA loci, with DRB1 alleles showing the most associated TCRs and HLA-C alleles showing the fewest. The cohort was sequenced for TCR beta chains only, and without alpha or paired-chain data the features that could be detected were limited. In a later genetic analysis, a missense DCLRE1C variant was associated with V-gene and J-gene trimming of TCR beta chains, and the association was replicated in an independent cohort. Because HLA typing was missing for some donors at each locus, association tests included only the typed subset. The earlier analysis of fewer than 750 of the donors excluded fewer than 20 rarely observed V segments, including chromosome 9 orphons, because counts were too low. Strong co-occurrence of HLA alleles, especially DR and DQ, made assigning TCR associations to individual alleles difficult. According to a later analysis, most CMV-associated TCR beta chains appeared to be HLA-restricted, and the HLA associations seemed to be driven largely by CMV exposure. According to a later analysis, parvovirus B19, influenza, CMV and Epstein-Barr virus appeared linked to several top co-occurrence clusters. The study listed approximately 160 TCR beta chains as associated with cytomegalovirus. A later analysis associated about 17,000 TCR beta sequences with specific HLA alleles at a false discovery rate of 0.05. CMV serostatus was the only immune exposure information available for the cohort. In an earlier analysis of 450 to 750 of the donors, most TCR beta V segments appeared in productive rearrangements about 90% or about 30% of the time, broadly matching IMGT annotations. Sequencing depth was assumed to be roughly uniform across donors in the presence/absence analyses, though that assumption may not hold. A further reported finding was that TCR beta sequences accurately predicted the HLA-A and HLA-B alleles for most subjects in the first cohort. According to a later genetic analysis, donors in an Asian-associated ancestry cluster had fewer N-insertions in productive TCRs than the roughly 700-donor mean. Linkage disequilibrium might explain the correlated functional status among segregating V segments, but an unknown experimental factor could not be ruled out. The 87-base-pair reads could not distinguish some IMGT-functional V segments, including TRBV6-2 and TRBV6-3, so those segments were excluded. In vitro tests confirmed that three of the cytomegalovirus-associated TCR beta chains recognize cytomegalovirus antigens. Across donors, most TCR sequences were observed very rarely, whereas some public TCRs were present in many individuals. In a later analysis, HLA-associated TCR beta chains were found to be more clonally expanded and to have lower generation probabilities than equally common non-associated chains. A cluster of highly shared sequence variants was judged likely to be a technical artifact of the sequencing pipeline. According to the authors, the approach could potentially be generalized to other disease states and immunological phenotypes. In both the original and validation cohorts, the classifier was reported to diagnose cytomegalovirus status with high specificity and sensitivity.

Receptors were amplified or captured by the immunoSEQ multiplex PCR assay. The multiplex PCR relied on a mix of 60 forward primers for TCR Vbeta segments and 13 reverse primers for TCR Jbeta segments. The CDR3 region of rearranged TCR beta genes was amplified from genomic DNA with a multiplex PCR assay. The Illumina HiSeq System was used to sequence the amplified TCR beta libraries as 87-base-pair reads. The study's own analysis went as follows. Across the roughly 700 repertoires, a later analysis counted some 80 million unique TCR beta chains, 9.5 million to 13 million of which were shared by at least two donors. Raw reads were error-corrected and collapsed into unique sequences with a nearest-neighbor algorithm that merged closely related sequences to remove PCR and sequencing errors. V, D and J gene segments were assigned by aligning CDR3 sequences to IMGT reference sequences. For a sequence to be retained, at least a six-nucleotide match to both a V gene segment and a J gene segment was required. A rearrangement counted as productive if the CDR3 had no stop codons and remained in frame with V and J, and every other rearrangement counted as non-productive. CDR3 was defined according to IMGT convention as the region running from the second conserved V-encoded cysteine to the conserved J-encoded phenylalanine. The earlier analysis of 587 of the donors excluded any sequence lacking an unambiguous match to a single V gene segment. An earlier analysis of fewer than 750 of the donors classified V segments as functional when productive rearrangements were above 56.7% and as segregating when the standard deviation between donors was above 5%. A statistical classification framework was built for diagnosing cytomegalovirus status from the catalog of TCR beta chain sequences. In a later analysis, TCR nucleotide sequences were compared against IMGT/GENE-DB human TR gene sequences so that V and J genes could be assigned. In a later analysis, CDR3 sequences and most-parsimonious VDJ recombination scenarios were assigned using the TCRdist pipeline. In a later analysis, each TCR beta chain was defined by its CDR3 amino acid sequence together with its V-gene family, and reads lacking a unique V-gene family were excluded. A later analysis removed 450 to 600 highly shared, low-generation-probability nucleotide sequences to deal with suspected cross-contamination and a sequencing artifact. In a later analysis, a clonal expansion index was calculated for each public chain from normalized within-repertoire ranks of inferred template counts. In a later analysis, generation probabilities were computed with a VDJ recombination model fitted to out-of-frame rearrangements, and the resulting probabilities were checked against IGoR. In a later analysis, hypergeometric tests were used to score TCR-TCR, TCR-HLA and TCR-CMV co-occurrence, with a repertoire-size bias correction applied to TCR pairs. False discovery rates were estimated in a later analysis by permuting HLA or CMV assignments 20 times. A later analysis grouped co-occurring TCRs with DBSCAN, adding TCRdist sequence similarity when clustering within HLA-allele-positive subsets. Repertoires with fewer than 30,000 or more than 120,000 public chains, plus five repertoires with anomalous nucleotide sharing, were excluded from co-occurrence clustering. TCRdb's version of the immuneACCESS table is confined to in-frame rearrangements and falls short of the full clone set. An unresolved V gene accounts for under half of the shortfall where checked; the remainder is of unknown origin. The DNA gave D and trimming, while V, J and clone size come from that table. This sample lists 55,000 to 80,000 clones; roughly 73% were detected once. The ten largest make up around a quarter of the sample.

The cohort comprised hundreds of healthy bone marrow donors. All cohort members were sampled while nominally healthy, although unrecorded immune exposures were likely present. The donor was CMV seropositive and belonged to the group of a few hundred seropositive cohort members. A peripheral blood sample was collected from each donor, and TCR beta sequencing was performed on peripheral blood mononuclear cells. The Qiagen DNeasy Blood Extraction Kit was used to extract genomic DNA from the blood cell samples. In the germline V gene, CDR1 corresponds to SQVTM and CDR2 to ANQGSEA. The junction shows trimming of 8 bases on V and 3 bases on J, and the gene matches do not reach 6 bases of it. From the cysteine up to the phenylalanine, the CDR3 has a length of 12 residues. Just CDR3 DNA is preserved here, 36 bases in frame from base 1. As concerns this clone: There is no known antigen for this receptor. No much larger clone exists at a distance of one base, and base qualities are not known.

This sequence uses TRBV29-1 and TRBJ1-1; TRBD1 agrees with 7 junctional bases. This sequence originates from a woman between 35 and 50 years old in good health and CMV-seropositive. Sequencing used PBMCs. In nucleotides, the sequence is TGCAGCTTTTGGGACAGCCACACTGAAGCTTTCTTT. Its coded protein is CSFWDSHTEAFF.